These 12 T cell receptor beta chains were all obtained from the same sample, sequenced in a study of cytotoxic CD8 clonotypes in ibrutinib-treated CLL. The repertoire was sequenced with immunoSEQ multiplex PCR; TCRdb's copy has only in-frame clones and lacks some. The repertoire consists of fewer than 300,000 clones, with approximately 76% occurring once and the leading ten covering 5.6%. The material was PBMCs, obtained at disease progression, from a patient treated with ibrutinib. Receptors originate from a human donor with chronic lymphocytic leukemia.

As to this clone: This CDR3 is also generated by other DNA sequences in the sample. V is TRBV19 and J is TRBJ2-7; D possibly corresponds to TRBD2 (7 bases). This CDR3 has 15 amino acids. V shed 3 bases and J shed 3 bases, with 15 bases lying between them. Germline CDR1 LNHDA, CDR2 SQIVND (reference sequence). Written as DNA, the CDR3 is TGTGCCAGTAGTATTGGGGGGGGCGGAGACTACGAGCAGTACTTC. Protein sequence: CASSIGGGGDYEQYF.

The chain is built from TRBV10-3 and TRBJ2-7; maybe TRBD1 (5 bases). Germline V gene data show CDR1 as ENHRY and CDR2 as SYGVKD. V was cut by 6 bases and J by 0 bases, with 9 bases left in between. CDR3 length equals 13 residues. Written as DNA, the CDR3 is TGTGCCATCAGCCCAGGGTACTCCTACGAGCAGTACTTC. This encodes CAISPGYSYEQYF.

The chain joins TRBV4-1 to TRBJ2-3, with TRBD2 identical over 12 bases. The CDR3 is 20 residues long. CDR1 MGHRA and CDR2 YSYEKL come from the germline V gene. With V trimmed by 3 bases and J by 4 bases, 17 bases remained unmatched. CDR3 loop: CASSHPPLAGGPFSPDTQYF. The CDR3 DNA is TGCGCCAGCAGCCACCCACCTCTAGCGGGGGGGCCTTTTTCCCCAGATACGCAGTATTTT.

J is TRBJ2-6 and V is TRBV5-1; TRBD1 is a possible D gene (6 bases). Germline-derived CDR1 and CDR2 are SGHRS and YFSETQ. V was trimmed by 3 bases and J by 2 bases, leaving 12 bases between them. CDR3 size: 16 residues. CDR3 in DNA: TGCGCCAGCAGCTGGTACAGGGCCCCTGGGGCCAACGTCCTGACTTTC. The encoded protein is CASSWYRAPGANVLTF.

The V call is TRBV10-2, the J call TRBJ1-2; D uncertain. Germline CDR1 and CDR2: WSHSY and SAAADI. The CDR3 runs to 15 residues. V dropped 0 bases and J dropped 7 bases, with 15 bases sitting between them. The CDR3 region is CASSESPLVVVGYTF. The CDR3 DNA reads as TGCGCCAGCAGTGAGTCGCCCCTGGTTGTGGTTGGCTACACCTTC.

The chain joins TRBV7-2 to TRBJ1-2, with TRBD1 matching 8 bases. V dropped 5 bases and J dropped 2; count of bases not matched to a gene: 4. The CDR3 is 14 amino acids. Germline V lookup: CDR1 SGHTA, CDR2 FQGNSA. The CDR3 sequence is CASSIGQGNYGYTF. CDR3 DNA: TGTGCCAGCAGCATAGGACAGGGAAACTATGGCTACACCTTC.

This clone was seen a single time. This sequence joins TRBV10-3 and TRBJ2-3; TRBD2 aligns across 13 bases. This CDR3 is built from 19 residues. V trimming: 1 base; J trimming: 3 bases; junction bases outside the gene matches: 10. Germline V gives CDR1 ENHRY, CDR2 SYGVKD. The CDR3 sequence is CAISEFGLAGEGVTDTQYF. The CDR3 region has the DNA TGTGCCATCAGTGAGTTCGGACTAGCGGGAGAGGGTGTTACAGATACGCAGTATTTT.

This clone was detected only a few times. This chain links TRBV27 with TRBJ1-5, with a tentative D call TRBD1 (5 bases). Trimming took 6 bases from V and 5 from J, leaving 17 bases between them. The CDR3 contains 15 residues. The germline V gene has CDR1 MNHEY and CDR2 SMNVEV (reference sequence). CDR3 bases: TGTGCCAGCAGCCCTTTGGGGCGAGTTTATCAGCCCCAGCATTTT. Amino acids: CASSPLGRVYQPQHF.

The CDR3 nucleotides read TGCGCCAGCAGTGAGAGGGGGTATACTGAAGCTTTCTTT. Its protein is CASSERGYTEAFF. The chain has TRBV10-2 and TRBJ1-1, with a weak D call TRBD1 (6 bases). CDR1 is WSHSY, CDR2 SAAADI, per germline. The CDR3 is made up of 13 amino acids. Trimming removed 2 bases from V and 5 bases from J, with 9 bases in between.

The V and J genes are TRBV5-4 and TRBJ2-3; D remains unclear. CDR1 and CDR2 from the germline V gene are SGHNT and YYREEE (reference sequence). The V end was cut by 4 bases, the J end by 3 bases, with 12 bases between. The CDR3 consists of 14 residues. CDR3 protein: CASSPDRWTDTQYF. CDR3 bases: TGTGCCAGCAGCCCTGATAGATGGACAGATACGCAGTATTTT.

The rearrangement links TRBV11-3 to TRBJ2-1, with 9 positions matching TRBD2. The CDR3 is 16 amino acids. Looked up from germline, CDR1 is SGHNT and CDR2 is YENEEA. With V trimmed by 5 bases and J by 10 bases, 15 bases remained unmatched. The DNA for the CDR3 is TGTGCCAGCAGCGTCGGGACTAGCAAATACAATGAAGAGCAGTTCTTC. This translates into CASSVGTSKYNEEQFF.

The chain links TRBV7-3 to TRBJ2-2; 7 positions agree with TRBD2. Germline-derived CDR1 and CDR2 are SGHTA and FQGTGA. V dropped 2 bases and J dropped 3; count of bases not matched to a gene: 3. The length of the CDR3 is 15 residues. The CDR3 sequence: CASSLGLVHTGELFF. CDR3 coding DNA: TGTGCCAGCAGCTTAGGACTAGTTCACACCGGGGAGCTGTTTTTT.